This T cell receptor (beta chain) comes out of a study of T-cell memory formation after mild COVID-19 (dated by TCRdb to 2020 to 2023). Turning to the overall study: TCR sequence clusters from the two donors were largely donor specific. In two donors, T-cell clones that expanded and contracted after mild COVID-19 were followed by sequencing TCRalpha and TCRbeta repertoires longitudinally. Two young, previously healthy adult volunteers made up the cohort, one male and one female.

The sample was run on an Illumina NovaSeq 6000. TCRalpha and TCRbeta cDNA libraries were built by 5'RACE with constant-segment primers, adding sample barcodes and unique molecular identifiers. RNA was extracted from every sample with Trizol reagent. Libraries were amplified in two PCR steps, with a second sample barcode and Illumina TruSeq adapters added in the second step. Sequencing of libraries was performed on an Illumina NovaSeq with 2 x 150 bp paired-end reads. In the original analysis: With migec v1.2.7, reads were demultiplexed and then collapsed into UMI-guided consensus sequences. Using mixcr v2.1.11, UMI consensuses were aligned to TRA and TRB V and J templates and then assembled into clonotypes. Clonotypes were classified as expanded or contracted when called significant by both edgeR and NoisET, with noise models trained on biological replicates. edgeR calls used a false discovery rate-adjusted p below 0.01 and a log2 fold-change threshold of 1. As an exploratory analysis of dynamics, max-normalized trajectories of the 1000 most abundant clonotypes were examined by PCA with hierarchical clustering. Separately sequenced CD4+ and CD8+ repertoires were used to assign the CD4 or CD8 phenotype of responding clones. TCRdb reprocessed the public reads (quality trimming at Q25 with fastp, clone calling with MiXCR) and kept in-frame beta chains. Under each unique CDR3 protein, matching rows form one entry showing the most common genes and DNA. These V and J calls are TCRdb output, not the study's own analysis. The sample table shows about 160,000 distinct CDR3 sequences, and roughly 28% are seen once. Of the sample, around 12% falls within the top ten clones.

Taken from the germline V gene, the CDR1 and CDR2 loops are MGHRA and YSYEKL. Including cysteine and phenylalanine, the CDR3 has 12 amino acids. Here the CDR3 DNA is all that survives: 36 bases in frame from base 1. V loses 2 bases of germline sequence and J loses 7 bases, and the interval between the two ends is 7 bases. This clonotype has just a few counts. No cognate antigen has been identified for it. Qualities for individual bases were not recorded, and no much larger clone is one base off. Paper-wide results and their limitations: Clones that contracted from day 15 to 85 showed balanced CD4/CD8 phenotypes, whereas a second wave of clones that expanded from day 15 to 37 leaned towards CD4+. SARS-CoV-2 specificity of the second-wave clones peaking on day 37 was not confirmed. Some responding clones were detected in pre-infection memory, suggesting pre-existing cross-reactive memory T cells joined the SARS-CoV-2 response. Contracting CD4+ clones were found mainly in CM and EM memory subsets, while CD8+ clones were enriched in EMRA. The study included only a couple of mild cases, and larger cohorts that include severe cases with pre-infection samples were judged to be necessary.

PBMCs were isolated by Ficoll-Paque density gradient centrifugation. This clonotype was sampled from an adult woman who had mild COVID-19 (a few samples of this study predate the infection). The sample titles of this study are shuffled in the database, so cell type and time point are left out; the donor was told from shared clones. The chain employs TRBV4-1 and TRBJ2-3, with the D gene not confidently named. The material sequenced was PBMCs or a T cell subset sorted from them (not recorded which). The CDR3 region has the sequence CASSQLPNTQYF. The bases are TGCGCCAGCAGCCAACTTCCAAATACGCAGTATTTT.